This T cell receptor beta chain appears in the sequencing data of a study of T cell repertoires in cytomegalovirus infection. Study-wide context: From public TCR beta signatures came an indication of both CMV infection and matching HLA type. Points from the study as a whole: Identification of carriers of CMV plus the relevant HLA was performed using cumulative public TCR beta family frequency.

The CDR3 runs to 11 residues. V lost 4 bases, J lost 7 bases, and 8 bases lay in between. Looked up from germline, CDR1 is SGHTA and CDR2 is FQGNSA. Points on this clonotype: Its antigen is not identified.

TCRdb reanalysed the reads using MiXCR and keeps one entry per CDR3 protein. In the table there are some 280,000 distinct CDR3 sequences, roughly 13% of which are singletons. The sequencing sample was made of PBMCs. The chain couples TRBV7-2 to TRBJ2-7, with D hard to call. The TCR was taken from a human donor in good health (CMV status not recorded). Some clones in this sample may be carry-over from other donors' samples. The chain's CDR3 is CASSSQWEQYF. The CDR3 bases are TGTGCCAGCAGCTCCCAGTGGGAGCAGTACTTC.